This T cell receptor beta chain was sequenced during a study of T cell changes during pregnancy in multiple sclerosis. Profiling relied on immunoSEQ multiplex PCR, and the TCRdb table lists in-frame clones only, not all of them. Of 30,000 to 40,000 clones listed, almost 90% are singletons. The germline V gene encodes CDR1 MGHDK and CDR2 SYGVNS. Between the trimmed V and J ends, which lost 0 bases and 7 bases, there was a span of 9 bases. The CDR3 runs to 14 residues. The sequence was collected from a female donor with multiple sclerosis, enrolled in a pregnancy study. Here the sequenced sample was CD4+ T cells from peripheral blood mononuclear cells, taken in the second trimester of pregnancy. The chain joins TRBV25-1 to TRBJ1-4; D is undetermined. DNA of the CDR3: TGTGCCAGCAGTGAATATGCGGCGGGTGAAAAACTGTTTTTT. Its translation is CASSEYAAGEKLFF.